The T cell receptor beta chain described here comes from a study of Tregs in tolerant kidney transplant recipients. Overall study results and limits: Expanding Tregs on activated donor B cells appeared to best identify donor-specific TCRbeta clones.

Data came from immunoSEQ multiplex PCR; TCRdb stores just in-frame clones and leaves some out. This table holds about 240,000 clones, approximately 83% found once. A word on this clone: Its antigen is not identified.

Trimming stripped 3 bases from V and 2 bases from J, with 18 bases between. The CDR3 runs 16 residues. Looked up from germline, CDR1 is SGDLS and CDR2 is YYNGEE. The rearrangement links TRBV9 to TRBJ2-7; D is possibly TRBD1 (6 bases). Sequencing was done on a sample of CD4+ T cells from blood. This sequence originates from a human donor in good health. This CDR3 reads CASSAEGGRGPYEQYF. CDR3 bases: TGTGCCAGCAGCGCCGAGGGTGGCAGGGGCCCCTACGAGCAGTACTTC.